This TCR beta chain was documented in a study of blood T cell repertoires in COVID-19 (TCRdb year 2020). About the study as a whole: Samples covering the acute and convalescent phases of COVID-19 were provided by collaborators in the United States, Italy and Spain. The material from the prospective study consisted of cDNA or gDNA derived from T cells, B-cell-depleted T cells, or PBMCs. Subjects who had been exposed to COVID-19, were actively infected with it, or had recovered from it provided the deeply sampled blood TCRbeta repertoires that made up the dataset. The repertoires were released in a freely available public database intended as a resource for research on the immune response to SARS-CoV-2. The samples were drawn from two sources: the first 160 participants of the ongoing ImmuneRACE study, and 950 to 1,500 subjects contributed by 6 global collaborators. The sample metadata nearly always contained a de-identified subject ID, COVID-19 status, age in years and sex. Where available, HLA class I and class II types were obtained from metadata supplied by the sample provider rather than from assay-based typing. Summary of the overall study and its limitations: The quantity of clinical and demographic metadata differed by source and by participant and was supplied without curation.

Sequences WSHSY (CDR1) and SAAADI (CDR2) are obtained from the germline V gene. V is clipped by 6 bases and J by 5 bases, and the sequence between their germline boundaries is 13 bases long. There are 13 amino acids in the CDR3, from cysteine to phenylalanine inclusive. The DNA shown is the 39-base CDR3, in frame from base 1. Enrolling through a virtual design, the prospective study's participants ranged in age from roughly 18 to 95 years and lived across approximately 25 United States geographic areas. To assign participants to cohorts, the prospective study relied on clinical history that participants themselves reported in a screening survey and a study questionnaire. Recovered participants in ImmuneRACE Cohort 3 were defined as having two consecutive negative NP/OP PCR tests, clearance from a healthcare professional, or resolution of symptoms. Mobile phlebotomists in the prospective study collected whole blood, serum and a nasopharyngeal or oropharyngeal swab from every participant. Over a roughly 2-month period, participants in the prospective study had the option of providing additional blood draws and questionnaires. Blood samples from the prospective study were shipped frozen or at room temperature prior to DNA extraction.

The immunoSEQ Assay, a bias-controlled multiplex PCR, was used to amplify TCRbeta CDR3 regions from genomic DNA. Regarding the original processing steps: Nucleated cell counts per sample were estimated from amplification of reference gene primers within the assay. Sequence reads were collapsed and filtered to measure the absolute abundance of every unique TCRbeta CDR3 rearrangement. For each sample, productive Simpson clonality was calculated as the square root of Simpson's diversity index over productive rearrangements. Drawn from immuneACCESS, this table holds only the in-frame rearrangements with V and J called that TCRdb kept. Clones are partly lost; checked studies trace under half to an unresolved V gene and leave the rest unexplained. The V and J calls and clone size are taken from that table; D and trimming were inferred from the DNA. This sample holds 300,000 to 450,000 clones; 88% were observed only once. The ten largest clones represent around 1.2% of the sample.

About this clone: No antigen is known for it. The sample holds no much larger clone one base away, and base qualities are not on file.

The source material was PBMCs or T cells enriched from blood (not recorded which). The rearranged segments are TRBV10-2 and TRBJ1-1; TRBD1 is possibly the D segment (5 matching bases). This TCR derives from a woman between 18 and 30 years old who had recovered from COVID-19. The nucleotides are TGCGCCAGCAGCGCAGGGTGGCAGACTGAAGCTTTCTTT. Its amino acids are CASSAGWQTEAFF.